This entry describes one TCR beta chain. Clones were sequenced by immunoSEQ multiplex PCR, and TCRdb holds only the in-frame ones, with some missing. The table records around 230,000 clones, approximately 83% of them present only once. This sample stems from a study of blood T cell repertoires in COVID-19. On the study more broadly: Sites across the United States, Italy and Spain contributed samples from acute and convalescent COVID-19. In each case, the material was cDNA or gDNA derived from T cells, B-cell-depleted T cells, or PBMCs.

This study enrolled people aged about 18 to 90 from around 25 US geographic areas. This receptor was obtained from a woman between 35 and 50 years old with acute COVID-19. Material for sequencing was PBMCs or T cells enriched from blood (not recorded which).

The CDR3 DNA sequence: TGTGCCAGCAGCAAACGTGAGGGCATAGAGACCCAGTACTTC. Encoded protein: CASSKREGIETQYF. The chain employs TRBV14 and TRBJ2-5, with D possibly being TRBD2 (5 bases). The CDR3 length is 14 residues. Germline loops: CDR1 SGHDN, CDR2 FVKESK. Trimming took 5 bases from V and 4 from J, leaving 14 bases between them.